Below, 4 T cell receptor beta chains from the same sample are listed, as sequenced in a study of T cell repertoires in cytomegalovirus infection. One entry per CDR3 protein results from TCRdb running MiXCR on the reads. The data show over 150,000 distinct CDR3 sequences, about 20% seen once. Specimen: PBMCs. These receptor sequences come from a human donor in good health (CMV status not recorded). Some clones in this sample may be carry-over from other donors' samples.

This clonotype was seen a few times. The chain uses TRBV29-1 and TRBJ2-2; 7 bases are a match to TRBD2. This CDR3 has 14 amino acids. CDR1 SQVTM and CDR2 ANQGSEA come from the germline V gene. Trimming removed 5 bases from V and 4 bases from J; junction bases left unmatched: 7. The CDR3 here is CSVSSGGFTGELFF. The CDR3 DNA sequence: TGCAGCGTTTCCTCGGGAGGATTCACCGGGGAGCTGTTTTTT.

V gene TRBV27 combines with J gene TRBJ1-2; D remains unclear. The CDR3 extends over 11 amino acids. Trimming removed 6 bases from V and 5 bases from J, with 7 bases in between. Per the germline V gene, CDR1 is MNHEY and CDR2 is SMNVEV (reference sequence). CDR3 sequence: CASRGPYGYTF. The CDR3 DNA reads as TGTGCCAGCAGGGGCCCTTATGGCTACACCTTC.

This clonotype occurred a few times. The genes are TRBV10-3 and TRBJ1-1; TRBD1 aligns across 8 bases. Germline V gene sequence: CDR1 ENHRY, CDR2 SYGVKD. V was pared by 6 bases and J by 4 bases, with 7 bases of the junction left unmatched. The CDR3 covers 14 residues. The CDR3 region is CAIRMTGDTTEAFF. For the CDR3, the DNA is TGTGCCATCAGGATGACAGGGGACACCACTGAAGCTTTCTTT.

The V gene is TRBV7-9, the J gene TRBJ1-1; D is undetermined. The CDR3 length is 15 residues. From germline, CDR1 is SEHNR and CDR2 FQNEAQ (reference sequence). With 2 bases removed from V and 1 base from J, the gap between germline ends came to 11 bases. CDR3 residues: CASSLSRHPNTEAFF. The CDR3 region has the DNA TGTGCCAGCAGCTTATCGCGACACCCGAACACTGAAGCTTTCTTT.